The clone carrying this T cell receptor beta chain was observed at least ten times. Amplification targeted TCR beta CDR3 regions from RNA transcripts. Researchers ran a first-round RT-PCR on the TCR CDR3 using the HTBI primer set. MiXCR, applied by TCRdb to the multiplex PCR reads, yields one record per CDR3 protein. The table shows about 640,000 distinct CDR3 sequences, with 14% occurring only once. This sample is part of a study of T cells in Graves' hyperthyroidism and ophthalmopathy. The overall study: Peripheral blood was taken when the disease was first diagnosed, before any treatment began.

Patients with ophthalmopathy all had a Clinical Activity Score of at least 3, a NOSPECS grade of at least 4 and duration under 3 months. The CDR3 runs 15 residues. Germline-derived CDR1 and CDR2 are SNHLY and FYNNEI. Between the trimmed V and J ends, which lost 0 bases and 1 base, there was a span of 10 bases. The clonotype was recovered from a woman between 45 and 60 years old with Graves' ophthalmopathy. Input material: blood. J is TRBJ2-7 and V is TRBV2; D is undetermined. The CDR3: CASSEALWASYEQYF. Written as DNA, the CDR3 is TGTGCCAGCAGTGAAGCGCTTTGGGCATCCTACGAGCAGTACTTC.